The 18 T cell receptor beta chains listed next were all sequenced from one sample in a study of T cell responses to AZD1222 COVID-19 vaccine. The method was immunoSEQ multiplex PCR; TCRdb's version includes in-frame clones alone and lacks a portion of them. Here the sample spans some 140,000 clones, 90% to 95% being singletons. The sequenced sample was peripheral blood, obtained 28 days after the second AZD1222 dose. These TCRs come from an adult who received the AZD1222 COVID-19 vaccine.

This sequence joins TRBV3-1 (or the pseudogene TRBV3-2) and TRBJ2-5, with D perhaps matching TRBD2 (6 bases). The CDR3 is 14 residues long. Trimming cost V 7 bases and J 2 bases, with 14 bases left between them. Germline V gives CDR1 LGHDT, CDR2 YNNKEL (reference sequence). The CDR3 spells CASKAGSYQETQYF. The CDR3 nucleotides are TGTGCCAGCAAGGCGGGGAGCTATCAAGAGACCCAGTACTTC.

The chain has TRBV5-1 and TRBJ2-2; the D gene is possibly TRBD2 (7 bases). Germline loops: CDR1 SGHRS, CDR2 YFSETQ. This CDR3 is 13 amino acids long. Trimming removed 1 base from V and 11 bases from J, with 12 bases in between. This chain's CDR3 is CASSLTGGGELFF. The CDR3 DNA reads as TGCGCCAGCAGCTTGACGGGGGGCGGAGAGCTGTTTTTT.

The V call is TRBV28, the J call TRBJ2-4, with 8 positions matching TRBD1. The CDR3 length is 13 residues. Trimming removed 4 bases from V and 9 bases from J; junction bases left unmatched: 5. The V gene's germline CDR1 is MDHEN and CDR2 SYDVKM. This CDR3 is CASSSGGEGIQYF. For the CDR3, the DNA is TGTGCCAGCAGTTCAGGGGGCGAGGGCATTCAGTACTTC.

This rearrangement joins TRBV27 to TRBJ2-5; 11 bases map to TRBD2. J lost 1 base, V lost 5 bases, and 6 bases had no gene match. The germline V gene encodes CDR1 MNHEY and CDR2 SMNVEV (reference sequence). This CDR3 has 16 amino acids. The CDR3 DNA reads as TGTGCCAGCAGTCAGACTAGCGGGGTAGGCCAAGAGACCCAGTACTTC. Encoded protein: CASSQTSGVGQETQYF.

The V gene is TRBV5-4, the J gene TRBJ1-6, with D unclear. This CDR3 is 16 amino acids long. V was cut by 0 bases and J by 9 bases, with 16 bases left in between. Germline CDR1 SGHNT, CDR2 YYREEE (reference sequence). The CDR3 spells CASSLAGRRYSSPLHF. CDR3 DNA: TGTGCCAGCAGCTTGGCCGGTCGGCGGTACAGTTCACCCCTCCACTTT.

The rearrangement joins TRBV4-2 to TRBJ1-5; D may be TRBD1 (5 bases). The V end lost 0 bases, the J end lost 2 bases, and 11 bases lay between the germline ends. CDR3 length equals 16 residues. CDR1 and CDR2 (germline): LGHNA, YNFKEQ. Here the CDR3 reads CASSQDVRGGNQPQHF. DNA of the CDR3: TGTGCCAGCAGCCAAGATGTGAGGGGTGGCAATCAGCCCCAGCATTTT.

The gene calls are TRBV7-2 and TRBJ1-2; tentatively, D is TRBD1 (5 bases). Per the germline V gene, CDR1 is SGHTA and CDR2 is FQGNSA. This CDR3 comprises 15 residues. V dropped 3 bases and J dropped 2 bases, with 13 bases sitting between them. CDR3 coding DNA: TGTGCCAGCAGCTTGAGACAGTATTGGAACTATGGCTACACCTTC. Translating it yields CASSLRQYWNYGYTF.

V is TRBV7-3 and J is TRBJ2-7, with 8 bases lining up with TRBD1. The CDR3 spans 15 residues. The germline V gene has CDR1 SGHTA and CDR2 FQGTGA. V shed 4 bases and J 5 bases; nucleotides not matched to a gene: 10. The chain's CDR3 is CASSSPDRGLHEQYF. In DNA, the CDR3 is TGTGCCAGCAGCTCGCCCGACAGGGGTCTCCACGAGCAGTACTTC.

The chain has TRBV5-4 and TRBJ1-2; 7 nucleotides align to TRBD1. V dropped 4 bases and J dropped 4; count of bases not matched to a gene: 10. Germline V CDR1 and CDR2: SGHNT, YYREEE (reference sequence). This CDR3 spans 15 amino acids. In nucleotides, the CDR3 is TGTGCCAGCAGCCCCGAGACAGGGTCCGGCTATGGCTACACCTTC. Translating gives CASSPETGSGYGYTF.

The rearrangement uses TRBV29-1 and TRBJ2-3, with 13 bases matching TRBD2. The CDR3 spans 15 residues. Germline assignment: CDR1 SQVTM and CDR2 ANQGSEA. The V gene end was trimmed by 1 base and the J gene end by 4 bases; junction bases not matched to a gene: 2. The CDR3 nucleotides are TGCAGCGTTGAAGGGACTAGCGGGGGTGCAGATACGCAGTATTTT. As protein: CSVEGTSGGADTQYF.

V gene TRBV30 combines with J gene TRBJ2-3, with D unresolved. Germline V gene lookup returns CDR1 GTSNPN and CDR2 SVGIG (reference sequence). V lost 5 bases and J 5 bases, leaving 8 bases between the germline ends. The CDR3 consists of 11 residues. As DNA, the CDR3 is TGTGCCTGGGGGGAATTAGATACGCAGTATTTT. Translated, it gives CAWGELDTQYF.

The chain uses TRBV6-5 and TRBJ1-6; D is unclear. Germline V gene lookup returns CDR1 MNHEY and CDR2 SVGAGI. Trimming stripped 0 bases from V and 8 bases from J, with 8 bases between. This CDR3 is built from 14 residues. CDR3 nucleotides: TGTGCCAGCAGTTACTCAGGCTCTTATTCACCCCTCCACTTT. It specifies CASSYSGSYSPLHF.

The chain links TRBV7-3 to TRBJ1-2; D might be TRBD1 (5 bases). The V end was cut by 5 bases, the J end by 4 bases, with 20 bases between. This CDR3 contains 16 residues. CDR1 SGHTA and CDR2 FQGTGA come from the germline V gene. CDR3 protein: CASSPTPSGTSYGYTF. The CDR3 DNA reads as TGTGCCAGCAGCCCAACGCCCTCCGGGACCAGCTATGGCTACACCTTC.

The chain carries TRBV11-2 and TRBJ1-1, with D unclear. V lost 3 bases and J 4 bases, leaving 6 bases between the germline ends. CDR1 and CDR2 from the germline V gene are SGHAT and FQNNGV. The CDR3 has 12 residues. CDR3 amino acids: CASSFVGTEAFF. CDR3 bases: TGTGCCAGCAGCTTTGTGGGCACTGAAGCTTTCTTT.

This chain links TRBV2 with TRBJ1-2; no firm D call. The CDR3 has 13 amino acids. The V gene's germline CDR1 is SNHLY and CDR2 FYNNEI. V was shortened by 3 bases and J by 1 base, with 6 bases between the two germline ends. CDR3 amino acids: CASSEGYNYGYTF. The DNA of the CDR3 is TGTGCCAGCAGTGAGGGCTATAACTATGGCTACACCTTC.

This chain uses TRBV19 with TRBJ1-2; the match to TRBD1 covers 7 bases. The CDR3 sequence is 17 residues long. The germline gives CDR1 LNHDA, CDR2 SQIVND (reference sequence). V shed 7 bases, J shed 3 bases, and the junction held 17 bases outside the gene matches. The CDR3 is CASTSGTDTAGHYGYTF. For the CDR3, the DNA is TGTGCCAGTACCTCCGGGACAGACACCGCCGGGCACTATGGCTACACCTTC.

The V gene is TRBV27, the J gene TRBJ2-2, with D maybe TRBD2 (6 bases). From germline, CDR1 is MNHEY and CDR2 SMNVEV (reference sequence). The CDR3 contains 16 residues. Trimming shortened V by 6 bases and J by 4 bases, and 18 bases separated the two germline ends. The CDR3 DNA reads TGTGCCAGCAGACCCGGGCGGGGAGTAGGCACCGGGGAGCTGTTTTTT. This encodes CASRPGRGVGTGELFF.

The chain recombines TRBV30 with TRBJ2-7, with D perhaps matching TRBD2 (7 bases). The ends were cut back, 6 bases at V and 1 base at J, with 13 bases in the middle. This CDR3 has 13 residues. The germline gives CDR1 GTSNPN, CDR2 SVGIG (reference sequence). The CDR3 region has the DNA TGTGCCTGCTCCAGGGGAGGGTCCTACGAGCAGTACTTC. Protein sequence: CACSRGGSYEQYF.